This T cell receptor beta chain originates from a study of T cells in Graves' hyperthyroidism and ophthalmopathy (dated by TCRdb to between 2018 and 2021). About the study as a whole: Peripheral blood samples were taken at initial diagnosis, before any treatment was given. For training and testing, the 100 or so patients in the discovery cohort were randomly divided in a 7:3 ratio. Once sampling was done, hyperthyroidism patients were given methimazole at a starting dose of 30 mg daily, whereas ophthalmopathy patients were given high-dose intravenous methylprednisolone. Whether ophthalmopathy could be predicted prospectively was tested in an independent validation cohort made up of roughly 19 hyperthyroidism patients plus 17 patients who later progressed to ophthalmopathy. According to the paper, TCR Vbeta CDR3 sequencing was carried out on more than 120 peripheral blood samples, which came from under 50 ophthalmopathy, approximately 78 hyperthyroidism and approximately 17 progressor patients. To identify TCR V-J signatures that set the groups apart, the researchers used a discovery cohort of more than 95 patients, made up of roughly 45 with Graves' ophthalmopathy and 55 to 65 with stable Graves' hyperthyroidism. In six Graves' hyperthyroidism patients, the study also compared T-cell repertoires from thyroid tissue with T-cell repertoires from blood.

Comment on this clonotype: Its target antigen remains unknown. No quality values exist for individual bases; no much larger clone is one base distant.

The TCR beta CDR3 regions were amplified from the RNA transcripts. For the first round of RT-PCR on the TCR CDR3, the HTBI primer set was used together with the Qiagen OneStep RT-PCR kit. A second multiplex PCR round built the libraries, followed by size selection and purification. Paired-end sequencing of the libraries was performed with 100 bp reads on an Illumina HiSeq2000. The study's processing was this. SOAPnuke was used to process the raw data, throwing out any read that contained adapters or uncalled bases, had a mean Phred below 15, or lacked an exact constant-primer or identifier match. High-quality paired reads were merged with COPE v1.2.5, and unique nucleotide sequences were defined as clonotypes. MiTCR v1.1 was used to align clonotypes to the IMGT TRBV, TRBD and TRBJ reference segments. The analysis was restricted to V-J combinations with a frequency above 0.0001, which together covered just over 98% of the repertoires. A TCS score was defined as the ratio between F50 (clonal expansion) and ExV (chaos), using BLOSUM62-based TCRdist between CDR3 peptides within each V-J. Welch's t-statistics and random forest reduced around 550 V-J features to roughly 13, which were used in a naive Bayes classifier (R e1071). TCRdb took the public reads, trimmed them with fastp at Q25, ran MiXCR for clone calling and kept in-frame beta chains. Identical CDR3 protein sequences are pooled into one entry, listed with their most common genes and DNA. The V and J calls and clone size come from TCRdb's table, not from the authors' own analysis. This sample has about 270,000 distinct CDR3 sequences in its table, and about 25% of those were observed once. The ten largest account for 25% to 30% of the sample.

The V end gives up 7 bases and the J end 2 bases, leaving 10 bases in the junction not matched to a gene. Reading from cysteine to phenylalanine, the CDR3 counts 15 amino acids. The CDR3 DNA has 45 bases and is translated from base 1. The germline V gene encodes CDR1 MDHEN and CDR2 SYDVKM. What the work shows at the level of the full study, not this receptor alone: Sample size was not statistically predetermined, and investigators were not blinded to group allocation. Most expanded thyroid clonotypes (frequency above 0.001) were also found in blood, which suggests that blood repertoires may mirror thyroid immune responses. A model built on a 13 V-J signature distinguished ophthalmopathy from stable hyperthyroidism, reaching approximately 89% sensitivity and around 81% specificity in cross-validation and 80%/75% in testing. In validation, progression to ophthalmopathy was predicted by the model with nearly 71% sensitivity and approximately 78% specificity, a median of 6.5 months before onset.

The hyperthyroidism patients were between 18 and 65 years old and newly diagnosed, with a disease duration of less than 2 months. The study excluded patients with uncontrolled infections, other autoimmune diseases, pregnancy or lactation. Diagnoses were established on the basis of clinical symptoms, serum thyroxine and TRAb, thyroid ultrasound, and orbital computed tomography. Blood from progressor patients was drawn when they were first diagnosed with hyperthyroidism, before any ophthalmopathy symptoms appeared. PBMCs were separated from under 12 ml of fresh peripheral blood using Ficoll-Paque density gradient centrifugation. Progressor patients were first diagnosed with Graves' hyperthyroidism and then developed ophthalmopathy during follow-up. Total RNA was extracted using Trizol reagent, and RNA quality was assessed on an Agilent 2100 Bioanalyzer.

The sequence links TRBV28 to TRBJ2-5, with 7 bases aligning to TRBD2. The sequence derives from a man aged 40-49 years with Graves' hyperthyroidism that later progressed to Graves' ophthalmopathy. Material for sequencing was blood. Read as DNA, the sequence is TGTGCCAGCATCCTCCCCGCTAGCGGACAAGAGACCCAGTACTTC. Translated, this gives CASILPASGQETQYF.